The 16 T cell receptor beta chains given below trace back to one sample, sequenced in a study of shared clonotypes between healthy human individuals (dated by TCRdb to the early 2020s). Library method: the immunoSEQ multiplex PCR assay. TCRdb mirrors the immuneACCESS table, restricted to in-frame sequences. Some clones are absent from its copies; in checked studies, under half trace to an unresolved V gene, and the reason for the others is unknown. In all, the sample holds approximately 2.3 million clones, and over 85% of those were seen once. The top ten clonotypes cover under 0.45% of the sample. Input material: naive CD4+ T cells from PBMCs. The cell subset or site label on this specimen signifies: CD45RA+ positively selected. The receptors shown here come from a man aged 18 to 30 in good health. Some clones in this sample may be carry-over from other donors' samples.

The chain recombines TRBV28 with TRBJ2-5; D call uncertain. V was trimmed by 3 bases and J by 5 bases, leaving 16 bases between them. The CDR3 length is 15 residues. Looked up from germline, CDR1 is MDHEN and CDR2 is SYDVKM. The DNA for the CDR3 is TGTGCCAGCAGTTTTCAGCGAATTCTGAGGGAGACCCAGTACTTC. Protein sequence: CASSFQRILRETQYF. The variable domain in full, completed from reference TRBV28 and TRBJ2-5, reads DVKVTQSSRYLVKRTGEKVFLECVQDMDHENMFWYRQDPGLGLRLIYFSYDVKMKEKGDIPEGYSVSREKKERFSLILESASTNQTSMYLCASSFQRILRETQYFGPGTRLLVL.

V and J are TRBV5-1 and TRBJ2-3; 8 bases map to TRBD2. Looked up from germline, CDR1 is SGHRS and CDR2 is YFSETQ. The CDR3 is made up of 17 amino acids. The V and J ends lost 2 bases and 1 base, in that order; junction bases with no gene match: 9. CDR3: CASSFLGSGSGTDTQYF. Written as DNA, the CDR3 is TGCGCCAGCAGCTTTTTAGGGAGCGGGAGTGGCACAGATACGCAGTATTTT.

This clone was found once. The J gene is TRBJ2-7, the V gene TRBV5-1; no firm D call. V was cut by 3 bases and J by 3 bases, with 10 bases left in between. CDR1 is SGHRS and CDR2 is YFSETQ in the germline V gene. The CDR3 covers 13 residues. This chain's CDR3 is CASSSPTSYEQYF. CDR3 DNA: TGCGCCAGCAGCTCCCCCACGAGCTACGAGCAGTACTTC.

A single count supports this clone. This chain joins TRBV2 and TRBJ2-3; D unclear. CDR1 and CDR2 from the germline V gene are SNHLY and FYNNEI. The V end lost 8 bases, the J end lost 2 bases, and 23 bases lay between the germline ends. CDR3 length: 17 amino acids. CDR3 DNA sequence: TGTGCCAGCGGGATCGCCCGGTCGCGGAAGCCCACAGATACGCAGTATTTT. Its protein is CASGIARSRKPTDTQYF.

The chain carries TRBV2 and TRBJ2-3; 7 bases match TRBD2. The CDR3 runs 14 residues. After removal of 5 bases from V and 0 bases from J, the junction contained 2 bases not matched to a gene. CDR1 is SNHLY and CDR2 is FYNNEI in the germline V gene. The CDR3 region is CASSTGRSTDTQYF. As DNA, the CDR3 is TGTGCCAGCAGTACCGGGAGGAGCACAGATACGCAGTATTTT.

V and J are TRBV7-9 and TRBJ2-7, with 7 bases identical to TRBD1. Trimming removed 1 base from V and 5 bases from J; junction bases left unmatched: 8. Germline CDR1 reads SEHNR; CDR2 reads FQNEAQ (reference sequence). The CDR3 covers 15 residues. As DNA, the CDR3 is TGTGCCAGCAGCTTAGGTTTGAGGGACAGACACGAGCAGTACTTC. This sequence encodes CASSLGLRDRHEQYF.

The rearrangement joins TRBV29-1 to TRBJ2-7, with 9 bases that match TRBD1. V shed 0 bases and J 6 bases; nucleotides not matched to a gene: 15. The CDR3 consists of 17 residues. Germline assignment: CDR1 SQVTM and CDR2 ANQGSEA. The CDR3 coding sequence is TGCAGCGTTGAAGATTTTTTGGGTTCCGGGACAGGGCGCGAGCAGTACTTC. Translating it yields CSVEDFLGSGTGREQYF.

The chain employs TRBV5-1 and TRBJ2-7; D is uncertain. The V end was cut by 1 base, the J end by 4 bases, with 9 bases between. CDR3 size: 13 residues. Looked up from germline, CDR1 is SGHRS and CDR2 is YFSETQ. The CDR3 sequence is CASSLLVGYEQYF. For the CDR3, the DNA is TGCGCCAGCAGCTTGTTGGTAGGATACGAGCAGTACTTC.

This clone was seen only once. The chain joins TRBV6-1 to TRBJ2-3, with no clear D. The germline gives CDR1 MNHNS, CDR2 SASEGT. The CDR3 spans 13 residues. Trimming shortened V by 2 bases and J by 10 bases, and 13 bases separated the two germline ends. The DNA of the CDR3 is TGTGCCAGCAGTGAATGGGCCGTAAGGTCGCAGTATTTT. Protein: CASSEWAVRSQYF.

This sequence joins TRBV9 and TRBJ2-2, with TRBD2 matching over 8 bases. CDR1 and CDR2 from the germline V gene are SGDLS and YYNGEE. V dropped 0 bases and J dropped 6; count of bases not matched to a gene: 7. This CDR3 comprises 16 residues. CDR3 sequence (DNA): TGTGCCAGCAGCGTAGTCGGGACTAGGTCCTCCGGGGAGCTGTTTTTT. It encodes CASSVVGTRSSGELFF.

Points on this clone: Other DNA sequences within the sample encode an identical CDR3. The V and J genes are TRBV6-6 and TRBJ2-5; 8 bases match TRBD1. Germline assignment: CDR1 MNHNY and CDR2 SVGAGI (reference sequence). Germline trimming cut 2 bases from V and 2 bases from J; bases unmatched to any gene: 1. This CDR3 is built from 14 residues. The CDR3 reads CASSYGQGQETQYF. The DNA of the CDR3 is TGTGCCAGCAGTTACGGACAGGGTCAAGAGACCCAGTACTTC.

This clone was counted a single time. V is TRBV11-2 and J is TRBJ2-7, with D perhaps matching TRBD1 (6 bases). CDR1 and CDR2 from the germline V gene are SGHAT and FQNNGV. V lost 1 base and J lost 3, with 13 bases in between. CDR3 size: 15 residues. This chain's CDR3 is CASSLVGLQGYEQYF. The DNA of the CDR3 is TGTGCCAGCAGCTTAGTGGGCCTACAGGGCTACGAGCAGTACTTC.

The chain carries TRBV14 and TRBJ2-4, with 10 positions matching TRBD2. Germline loops: CDR1 SGHDN, CDR2 FVKESK. There are 18 residues in the CDR3. V was pared by 0 bases and J by 1 base, with 6 bases of the junction left unmatched. The CDR3: CASSQEGSGRSAKNIQYF. CDR3 coding DNA: TGTGCCAGCAGCCAAGAAGGTAGCGGGAGGTCGGCCAAAAACATTCAGTACTTC.

The chain has TRBV18 and TRBJ1-5; no clear D. The CDR3 consists of 14 residues. Germline assignment: CDR1 KGHSH and CDR2 LQKENI. Trimming cost V 2 bases and J 5 bases, with 10 bases left between them. CDR3 amino acids: CASSPNRGDQPQHF. The CDR3, as DNA: TGTGCCAGCTCACCAAACCGCGGGGATCAGCCCCAGCATTTT. Combining the CDR3 with reference TRBV18 and TRBJ1-5 gives the whole variable domain NAGVMQNPRHLVRRRGQEARLRCSPMKGHSHVYWYRQLPEEGLKFMVYLQKENIIDESGMPKERFSAEFPKEGPSILRIQQVVRGDSAAYFCASSPNRGDQPQHFGDGTRLSIL.

The chain employs TRBV5-1 and TRBJ1-1, with D unresolved. The CDR3 is made up of 14 amino acids. V was cut by 2 bases and J by 0 bases, with 8 bases left in between. Germline CDR1 SGHRS, CDR2 YFSETQ. Here the CDR3 DNA reads TGCGCCAGCAGCTTTCTACCAGTGAACACTGAAGCTTTCTTT. It translates to CASSFLPVNTEAFF.

In nucleotides, the CDR3 is TGTGCCAGCTCACCGTCCTTGCTGGGCACAGATACGCAGTATTTT. Translating gives CASSPSLLGTDTQYF. This chain uses TRBV18 with TRBJ2-3, with D uncertain. Germline V gives CDR1 KGHSH, CDR2 LQKENI. This CDR3 region has 15 residues. V lost 3 bases and J 1 base, leaving 11 bases between the germline ends.